Sequencing of this T cell receptor beta chain was carried out in a study of shared clonotypes between healthy human individuals. Study-level background: The plates for each donor numbered three CD4 naive, three CD4 memory, two CD8 naive and one CD8 memory.

Turning to this clone: Its antigen remains unidentified.

Points from the study as a whole: A limitation of the genetic and exposure-history diversity represented arose from few donors. Memory subsets generally showed smaller estimated richness than naive subsets did.

There are 15 residues in the CDR3. Germline V gene lookup returns CDR1 LNHDA and CDR2 SQIVND (reference sequence). The ends lost 5 bases at V and 4 bases at J; junction bases unmatched: 8. Splitting the CD4+ cells yielded a CD45RA+ naive subset and a CD45RA-negative memory subset. Repertoires were generated with immunoSEQ multiplex PCR, while TCRdb's copy carries only in-frame clones and drops some. This sample has over 2 million clones, with 85% to 95% found just once. The sample was naive CD4+ T cells from PBMCs. The sample's subset: CD45RA+ positively selected. The chain recombines TRBV19 with TRBJ1-5, with TRBD1 matching 7 bases. The source of this sequence is a man in his late teens or twenties in good health. Some clones in this sample may be carry-over from other donors' samples. The CDR3 here is CASSGLGQRNQPQHF. The CDR3 region has the DNA TGTGCCAGTAGTGGGTTGGGACAGAGGAATCAGCCCCAGCATTTT.